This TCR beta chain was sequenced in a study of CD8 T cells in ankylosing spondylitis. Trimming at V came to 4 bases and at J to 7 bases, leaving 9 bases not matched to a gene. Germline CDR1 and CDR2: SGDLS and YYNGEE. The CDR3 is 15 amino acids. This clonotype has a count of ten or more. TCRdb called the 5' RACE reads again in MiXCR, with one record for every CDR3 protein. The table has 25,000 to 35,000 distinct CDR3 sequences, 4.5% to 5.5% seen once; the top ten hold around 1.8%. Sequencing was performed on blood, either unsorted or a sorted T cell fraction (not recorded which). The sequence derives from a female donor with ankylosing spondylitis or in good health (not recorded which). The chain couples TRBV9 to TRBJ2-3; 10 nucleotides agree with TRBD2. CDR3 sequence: CASSQTAGGRNTQYF. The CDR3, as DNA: TGTGCCAGCAGCCAAACAGCGGGGGGGCGAAATACGCAGTATTTT. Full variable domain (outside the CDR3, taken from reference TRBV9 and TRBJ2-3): DSGVTQTPKHLITATGQRVTLRCSPRSGDLSVYWYQQSLDQGLQFLIQYYNGEERAKGNILERFSAQQFPDLHSELNLSSLELGDSALYFCASSQTAGGRNTQYFGPGTRLTVL.